The present T cell receptor beta chain was sequenced within a study of OX40 agonist ivuxolimab in advanced cancers. Sequencing was performed with immunoSEQ multiplex PCR; in TCRdb, only in-frame clones are kept and a portion is missing. The sample lists approximately 160,000 clones, approximately 94% occurring once. The length of the CDR3 is 15 residues. Trimming shortened V by 0 bases and J by 0 bases, and 9 bases separated the two germline ends. Looked up from germline, CDR1 is SGHNT and CDR2 is YYREEE (reference sequence). V is TRBV5-4 and J is TRBJ1-2, with no clear D. The sample in question was CD4+ or CD8+ T cells sorted from blood, obtained in a trial of the OX40 agonist ivuxolimab. The TCR originated in an adult with an advanced solid tumor such as melanoma, head and neck, liver or kidney cancer. CDR3 coding DNA: TGTGCCAGCAGCTTGGTTGGCAGAACTAACTATGGCTACACCTTC. Its protein product is CASSLVGRTNYGYTF.